Listed below are T cell receptor beta chains from one sample, sequenced in a study of CD8 T cells in ankylosing spondylitis. TCRdb independently ran MiXCR on the 5' RACE reads; one entry per CDR3 protein. The data hold fewer than 350,000 distinct CDR3 sequences, with around 10% observed a single time. The material sequenced was blood, either unsorted or a sorted T cell fraction (not recorded which). These receptors were collected from a female donor with ankylosing spondylitis or in good health (not recorded which). Both conserved end residues are part of each CDR3. Each record gives: V gene, clone size, J gene, D gene, CDR3 DNA, CDR3 protein. D genes are given only for firm matches. Some rows mark clone size as missing; the rest say once, few, many or name a class of expanded clone.

v_call: TRBV20-1
clone_size: many
j_call: TRBJ1-1
d_call: TRBD1
cdr3_nt: TGCAGTGCTGATCGGACAGGGAGGGGTTTCTTT
cdr3_aa: CSADRTGRGFF

v_call: TRBV28
clone_size: .
j_call: TRBJ2-7
d_call: TRBD2
cdr3_nt: TGTGCCAGCAGTCCCAGCGGGGGGGCGGAAGAGCAGTACTTC
cdr3_aa: CASSPSGGAEEQYF

v_call: TRBV2
clone_size: .
j_call: TRBJ1-5
d_call: .
cdr3_nt: TGTGCCAGCAGGGGCTCCTTAGGACGGACCATCGCTAGCAATCAGCCCCAGCATTTT
cdr3_aa: CASRGSLGRTIASNQPQHF

v_call: TRBV5-1
clone_size: many
j_call: TRBJ1-1
d_call: TRBD1
cdr3_nt: TGCGCCAGCAGCAAGTACGGGACAGCTAACACTGAAGCTTTCTTT
cdr3_aa: CASSKYGTANTEAFF

v_call: TRBV7-2
clone_size: .
j_call: TRBJ2-3
d_call: .
cdr3_nt: TGTGCCAGCAGCTTAGTCCAACATAACACAGATACGCAGTATTTT
cdr3_aa: CASSLVQHNTDTQYF

v_call: TRBV5-1
clone_size: many
j_call: TRBJ2-2
d_call: TRBD2
cdr3_nt: TGCGCCAGCAGCGTGACTAGCGGGACCGGGGAGCTGTTTTTT
cdr3_aa: CASSVTSGTGELFF

v_call: TRBV10-3
clone_size: few
j_call: TRBJ2-3
d_call: .
cdr3_nt: TGTGCCATCAGTGAGTCGGCGGCAGCTACACACCCCGGGGCAGATACGCAGTATTTT
cdr3_aa: CAISESAAATHPGADTQYF

v_call: TRBV29-1
clone_size: many
j_call: TRBJ1-1
d_call: .
cdr3_nt: TGCAGCGTTGAGGAGCCGACGAGGAACACTGAAGCTTTCTTT
cdr3_aa: CSVEEPTRNTEAFF

v_call: TRBV7-2
clone_size: many
j_call: TRBJ2-1
d_call: .
cdr3_nt: TGTGCCAGCAGCTTAGCGAGCAATGAGCAGTTCTTC
cdr3_aa: CASSLASNEQFF

v_call: TRBV20-1
clone_size: many
j_call: TRBJ1-1
d_call: .
cdr3_nt: TGCAGTGCTAGAGAGGGGATAGTTGGCACTGAAGCTTTCTTT
cdr3_aa: CSAREGIVGTEAFF

v_call: TRBV9
clone_size: many
j_call: TRBJ2-7
d_call: .
cdr3_nt: TGTGCCAGCAGCGAGGGAACAGGGTGGATCGAGCAGTACTTC
cdr3_aa: CASSEGTGWIEQYF

v_call: TRBV11-2
clone_size: many
j_call: TRBJ2-7
d_call: .
cdr3_nt: TGTGCCAGCAAGGGACGTTCCTACGAGCAGTACTTC
cdr3_aa: CASKGRSYEQYF

v_call: TRBV5-1
clone_size: .
j_call: TRBJ2-5
d_call: .
cdr3_nt: TGCGCCAGCAGCTTGGAGGGGTCCCGCTTTGAGACCCAGTACTTC
cdr3_aa: CASSLEGSRFETQYF

v_call: TRBV3-1
clone_size: many
j_call: TRBJ2-7
d_call: .
cdr3_nt: TGTGCCAGCAGCCCAAGCCAGGCTCGCGAGCAGTACTTC
cdr3_aa: CASSPSQAREQYF

v_call: TRBV7-8
clone_size: many
j_call: TRBJ2-1
d_call: TRBD2
cdr3_nt: TGTGCCAGCAGCCTAGGGACTAGCCTGAATGAGCAGTTCTTC
cdr3_aa: CASSLGTSLNEQFF

v_call: TRBV10-3
clone_size: few
j_call: TRBJ2-7
d_call: .
cdr3_nt: TGTGCCATTAGGGAGCCGAGCTACGAGCAGTACTTC
cdr3_aa: CAIREPSYEQYF

v_call: TRBV6-1
clone_size: many
j_call: TRBJ1-1
d_call: .
cdr3_nt: TGTGCCAGCAGAGGACTCCCGAACACTGAAGCTTTCTTT
cdr3_aa: CASRGLPNTEAFF

v_call: TRBV18
clone_size: .
j_call: TRBJ2-7
d_call: TRBD1
cdr3_nt: TGTGCCAGCTCACCAACGAAGGGAGGGACAGGGGCCTACGAGCAGTACTTC
cdr3_aa: CASSPTKGGTGAYEQYF

v_call: TRBV5-1
clone_size: many
j_call: TRBJ1-5
d_call: .
cdr3_nt: TGCGCCAGCAGCTTGGACGGCAGTACCGGCAATCAGCCCCAGCATTTT
cdr3_aa: CASSLDGSTGNQPQHF

v_call: TRBV12-3/TRBV12-4
clone_size: many
j_call: TRBJ2-2
d_call: .
cdr3_nt: TGTGCCAGCAGCTCTCGACAAACCGGGGAGCTGTTTTTT
cdr3_aa: CASSSRQTGELFF

v_call: TRBV20-1
clone_size: .
j_call: TRBJ2-2
d_call: TRBD1
cdr3_nt: TGCAGTGCTACTACCGGGACAGGGGGTGCCGGGGAGCTGTTTTTT
cdr3_aa: CSATTGTGGAGELFF

v_call: TRBV7-2
clone_size: many
j_call: TRBJ1-1
d_call: TRBD1
cdr3_nt: TGTGCCAGCAGCCCCCGGACAGGGCCTACGGTGGCTTTCTTT
cdr3_aa: CASSPRTGPTVAFF

v_call: TRBV7-2
clone_size: .
j_call: TRBJ2-3
d_call: TRBD2
cdr3_nt: TGTGCCAGCAGCCCGAGACTAGCGGGGGCCGGGGATACGCAGTATTTT
cdr3_aa: CASSPRLAGAGDTQYF

v_call: TRBV28
clone_size: many
j_call: TRBJ1-2
d_call: .
cdr3_nt: TGTGCCAGCAGTTCCACAGGGAGAAGAGACTATGGCTACACCTTC
cdr3_aa: CASSSTGRRDYGYTF